Sequencing of this T cell receptor (beta chain) was carried out in a study of immune evolution from preneoplasia to lung adenocarcinoma. Profiled with immunoSEQ multiplex PCR; TCRdb holds only in-frame clones, not every one. The table has around 2,000 clones, approximately 83% seen once. Germline lookup yields CDR1 SGHTA and CDR2 FQGNSA. The CDR3 spans 15 residues. V dropped 4 bases and J dropped 3; count of bases not matched to a gene: 6. Comments on this clone: What it binds is not known.

Broader study findings: Later-stage lesions appeared to have more T cells, more diversity, less clonality. Normal lung had the highest top T cell clone frequencies.

Patients had resection in Japan or China between about 2013 and 2017. Each case's diagnosis was confirmed by two pathologists on H&E. The rearrangement uses TRBV7-2 and TRBJ2-7, with 10 bases lining up with TRBD1. This receptor was obtained from an older person with lung adenocarcinoma. The specimen sequenced was FFPE adjacent normal lung tissue. The CDR3 nucleotides read TGTGCCAGCAGCTGGGGGGGACAGGGGCTCTACGAGCAGTACTTC. This translates into CASSWGGQGLYEQYF.